A single sample is the source of the 18 T cell receptor beta chains below, sequenced in a study of spatial heterogeneity in lung cancer. This sample's time point: sample taken at primary tumor resection. Using its own MiXCR run on the 5' RACE reads, TCRdb lists one record per CDR3 protein. The data contain about 38,000 distinct CDR3 sequences, 6.5% to 8.5% of them singletons. This specimen was PBMCs, taken at surgery. All receptors come from a male donor with early-stage non-small cell lung cancer.

There are many counts of this clonotype. This chain connects TRBV6-2 or TRBV6-3 to TRBJ2-7; 10 bases are shared with TRBD2. Trimming cost V 7 bases and J 2 bases; bases outside gene matches: 11. CDR3 length: 16 residues. Germline CDR1 MNHEY, CDR2 SVGEGT. This CDR3 is CASTNPGLASPYEQYF. The CDR3 DNA reads as TGTGCCAGCACCAACCCGGGACTAGCGTCCCCCTACGAGCAGTACTTC.

This clonotype was seen only a few times. The J gene is TRBJ2-7, the V gene TRBV27; TRBD1 aligns across 8 bases. From germline, CDR1 is MNHEY and CDR2 SMNVEV (reference sequence). CDR3 length: 13 amino acids. With 5 bases clipped from V and 5 bases from J, the junction kept 5 bases outside the gene matches. CDR3 region: CASSHDRGHEQYF. The CDR3, as DNA: TGTGCCAGCAGTCACGACAGGGGCCACGAGCAGTACTTC.

For the CDR3, the DNA is TGCGCCAGCATGGTAGAAAATTCTTACAATGAGCAGTTCTTC. Residues: CASMVENSYNEQFF. This sequence joins TRBV23-1 and TRBJ2-1; D uncertain. TRBV23-1 is placed among ORFs of uncertain function. The V end lost 7 bases, the J end lost 4 bases, and 14 bases lay between the germline ends. The CDR3 runs 14 residues.

The chain links TRBV2 to TRBJ1-1; no definite D call. Trimming cost V 2 bases and J 1 base, with 11 bases left between them. Germline CDR1 reads SNHLY; CDR2 reads FYNNEI. This CDR3 region has 15 residues. CDR3 bases: TGTGCCAGCAGTGAAATGTCCCGCCGGAACACTGAAGCTTTCTTT. Encoded protein: CASSEMSRRNTEAFF. The complete variable domain, with remaining parts taken from reference TRBV2 and TRBJ1-1, reads EPEVTQTPSHQVTQMGQEVILRCVPISNHLYFYWYRQILGQKVEFLVSFYNNEISEKSEIFDDQFSVERPDGSNFTLKIRSTKLEDSAMYFCASSEMSRRNTEAFFGQGTRLTVV.

The rearrangement uses TRBV6-2 or TRBV6-3 and TRBJ1-5; possible D gene TRBD1, 5 bases. The CDR3 is 18 amino acids. V was clipped by 2 bases and J by 0 bases, with 17 bases between them. Germline V CDR1 and CDR2: MNHEY, SVGEGT. In nucleotides, the CDR3 is TGTGCCAGCAGTTACCGAGAACAGGCACCTCATAGCAATCAGCCCCAGCATTTT. Translated: CASSYREQAPHSNQPQHF.

This clonotype occurred a few times. This chain connects TRBV14 to TRBJ1-6; maybe TRBD1 (6 bases). Germline V gives CDR1 SGHDN, CDR2 FVKESK. This CDR3 has 16 amino acids. Trimming took 4 bases from V and 5 from J, leaving 15 bases between them. CDR3 in amino acids: CASSPGTGTNNSPLHF. CDR3 nucleotides: TGTGCCAGCAGCCCAGGAACCGGGACAAATAATTCACCCCTCCACTTT.

In this sample, this clonotype turned up a few times. This chain joins TRBV5-5 and TRBJ1-1; 8 bases match TRBD1. CDR1 is SGHKS, CDR2 YYEKEE, per germline (reference sequence). CDR3 length: 14 residues. V dropped 0 bases and J dropped 4; count of bases not matched to a gene: 2. Here the CDR3 DNA reads TGTGCCAGCAGCTTGGAGGACAGGGTCACTGAAGCTTTCTTT. Amino acid sequence: CASSLEDRVTEAFF.

This clonotype was recorded at least ten times. CDR3 sequence (DNA): TGTTCGGCGTCGACAGTGTACCAAGAGACCCAGTACTTC. Amino acids: CSASTVYQETQYF. The chain recombines TRBV6-5 with TRBJ2-5, with D possibly TRBD1 on 5 matching bases. This CDR3 is built from 13 residues. From germline, CDR1 is MNHEY and CDR2 SVGAGI.

The sample holds many counts of this clonotype. The genes are TRBV4-2 and TRBJ2-2; no reliable D call. The V end lost 1 base, the J end lost 5 bases, and 11 bases lay between the germline ends. Looked up from germline, CDR1 is LGHNA and CDR2 is YNFKEQ. This CDR3 has 15 residues. Here the CDR3 reads CASSQVQSYTGELFF. The DNA for the CDR3 is TGTGCCAGCAGCCAAGTTCAAAGTTATACCGGGGAGCTGTTTTTT.

J is TRBJ2-7 and V is TRBV7-2; no firm D call. The V and J ends lost 4 bases and 2 bases respectively, with 12 bases between them. The V gene's germline CDR1 is SGHTA and CDR2 FQGNSA. CDR3 size: 14 residues. CDR3 in amino acids: CASSSRRLTYEQYF. For the CDR3, the DNA is TGTGCCAGCAGCTCCCGGAGACTCACCTACGAGCAGTACTTC.

This clonotype was seen at least ten times. The chain combines TRBV27 with TRBJ2-1, with TRBD2 identical over 15 bases. Germline loops: CDR1 MNHEY, CDR2 SMNVEV (reference sequence). V trimming: 3 bases; J trimming: 6 bases; junction bases outside the gene matches: 3. The CDR3 loop spans 16 amino acids. DNA of the CDR3: TGTGCCAGCAGTTTCGGACTAGCGGGAGGGGGCAATGAGCAGTTCTTC. It translates to CASSFGLAGGGNEQFF.

This clonotype was detected only a few times. The rearrangement joins TRBV2 to TRBJ2-7, with a tentative D call TRBD2 (5 bases). The CDR3 totals 13 residues. V lost 5 bases and J lost 6, with 14 bases in between. Germline CDR1 and CDR2: SNHLY and FYNNEI. CDR3 amino acids: CASSPKGVSEQYV. DNA of the CDR3: TGTGCCAGCAGTCCGAAGGGAGTCTCCGAGCAGTACGTC.

This clonotype was seen many times. The V gene is TRBV3-1, the J gene TRBJ2-2; D ambiguous. This CDR3 spans 13 amino acids. The germline V and J ends were trimmed by 2 bases and 7 bases, with 8 bases remaining between them. CDR1 and CDR2 from the germline V gene are LGHDT and YNNKEL (reference sequence). CDR3 sequence (DNA): TGTGCCAGCAGCCAAATGAGTCTCGGGGAGCTGTTTTTT. Its translation is CASSQMSLGELFF. Complete variable domain (other parts from reference TRBV3-1 and TRBJ2-2): DTAVSQTPKYLVTQMGNDKSIKCEQNLGHDTMYWYKQDSKKFLKIMFSYNNKELIINETVPNRFSPKSPDKAHLNLHINSLELGDSAVYFCASSQMSLGELFFGEGSRLTVL.

This clonotype was found many times. CDR3 amino acids: CASSSSRQVYNEQFF. DNA for the CDR3: TGTGCCAGCAGCTCGTCAAGGCAGGTCTACAATGAGCAGTTCTTC. The chain has TRBV7-2 and TRBJ2-1; D unclear. Germline CDR1 and CDR2: SGHTA and FQGNSA. The V end was cut by 4 bases, the J end by 3 bases, with 13 bases between. This CDR3 is 15 amino acids long.

This clonotype was observed many times. This sequence joins TRBV5-1 and TRBJ1-2; 9 bases are shared with TRBD1. V shed 0 bases and J 6 bases; nucleotides not matched to a gene: 9. CDR3 length: 16 residues. Germline loops: CDR1 SGHRS, CDR2 YFSETQ. The CDR3 region has the DNA TGCGCCAGCAGCTTGGATACGACAGGGGGTGTCCATGGCTACACCTTC. Translation: CASSLDTTGGVHGYTF.

The chain joins TRBV11-2 to TRBJ2-7; TRBD1 aligns across 9 bases. CDR1 is SGHAT, CDR2 FQNNGV, per germline. V lost 3 bases to trimming and J lost 7 bases; unmatched junction nucleotides: 10. This CDR3 comprises 15 residues. CDR3 DNA sequence: TGTGCCAGCAGCTTTACGACAGGGGGAGAGAGGGAGCAGTACTTC. This gives the protein CASSFTTGGEREQYF.

The table lists this clonotype with many counts. V is TRBV10-3 and J is TRBJ2-3, with 9 bases lining up with TRBD1. Germline trimming cut 2 bases from V and 5 bases from J; bases unmatched to any gene: 5. The germline gives CDR1 ENHRY, CDR2 SYGVKD. The CDR3 runs to 15 residues. For the CDR3, the DNA is TGTGCCATCAGTGAGCATGACAGGGGGGGAGATACGCAGTATTTT. It is translated as CAISEHDRGGDTQYF.

This chain connects TRBV29-1 to TRBJ1-2; D not certain. Germline V CDR1 and CDR2: SQVTM, ANQGSEA. The length of the CDR3 is 11 residues. The DNA for the CDR3 is TGCGCTATCGGATACAACGATGGCTACACCTTC. Its protein product is CAIGYNDGYTF.